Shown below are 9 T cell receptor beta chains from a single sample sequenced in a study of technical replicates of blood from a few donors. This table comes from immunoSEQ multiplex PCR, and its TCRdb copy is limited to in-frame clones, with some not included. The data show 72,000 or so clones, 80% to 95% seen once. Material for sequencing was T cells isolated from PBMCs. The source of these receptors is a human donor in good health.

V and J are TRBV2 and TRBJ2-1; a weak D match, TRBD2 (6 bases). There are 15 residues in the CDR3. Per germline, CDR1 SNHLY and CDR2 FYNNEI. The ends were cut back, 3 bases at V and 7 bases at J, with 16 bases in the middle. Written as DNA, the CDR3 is TGTGCCAGCAGTGATGGGGACTTTCTTGTGAATGAGCAGTTCTTC. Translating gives CASSDGDFLVNEQFF.

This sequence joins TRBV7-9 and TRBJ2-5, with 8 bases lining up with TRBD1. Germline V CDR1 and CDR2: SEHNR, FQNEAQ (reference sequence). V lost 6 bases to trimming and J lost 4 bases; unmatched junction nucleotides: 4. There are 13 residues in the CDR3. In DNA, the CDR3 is TGTGCCAGCAGAAGGACAGGGCTAGAGACCCAGTACTTC. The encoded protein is CASRRTGLETQYF.

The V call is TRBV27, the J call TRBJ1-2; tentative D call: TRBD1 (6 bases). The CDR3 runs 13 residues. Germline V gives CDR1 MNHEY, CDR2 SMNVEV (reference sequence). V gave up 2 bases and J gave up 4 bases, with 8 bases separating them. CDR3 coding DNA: TGTGCCAGCAGTTTAATAGGGGGCTATGGCTACACCTTC. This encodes CASSLIGGYGYTF.

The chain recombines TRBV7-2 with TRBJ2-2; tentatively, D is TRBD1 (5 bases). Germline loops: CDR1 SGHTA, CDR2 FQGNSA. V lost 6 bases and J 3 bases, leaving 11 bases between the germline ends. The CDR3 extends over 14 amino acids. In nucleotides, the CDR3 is TGTGCCAGCAGACTAACAGGTTACACCGGGGAGCTGTTTTTT. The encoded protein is CASRLTGYTGELFF.

CDR3 bases: TGTGCCAGCAGCTTAACCCCGGACAGGGATTTGGAGGAGCAGTACTTC. Translating it yields CASSLTPDRDLEEQYF. This chain connects TRBV7-8 to TRBJ2-7, with 8 bases fitting TRBD1. The CDR3 is made up of 16 amino acids. Losses at the gene ends were 2 bases for V and 7 bases for J; bases not matched to a gene: 13. Germline V gene lookup returns CDR1 SGHVS and CDR2 FQNEAQ.

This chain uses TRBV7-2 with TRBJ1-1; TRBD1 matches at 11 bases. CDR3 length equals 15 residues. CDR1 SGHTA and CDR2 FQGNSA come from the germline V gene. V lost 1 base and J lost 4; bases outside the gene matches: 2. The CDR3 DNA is TGTGCCAGCAGCTTAGGGGACAGGGGGAGCACTGAAGCTTTCTTT. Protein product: CASSLGDRGSTEAFF.

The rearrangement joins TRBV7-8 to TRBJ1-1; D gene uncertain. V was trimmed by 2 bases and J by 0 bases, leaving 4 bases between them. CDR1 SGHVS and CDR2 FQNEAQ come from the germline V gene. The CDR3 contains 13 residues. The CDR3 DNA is TGTGCCAGCAGCTTAAGCCTGAACACTGAAGCTTTCTTT. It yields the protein CASSLSLNTEAFF.

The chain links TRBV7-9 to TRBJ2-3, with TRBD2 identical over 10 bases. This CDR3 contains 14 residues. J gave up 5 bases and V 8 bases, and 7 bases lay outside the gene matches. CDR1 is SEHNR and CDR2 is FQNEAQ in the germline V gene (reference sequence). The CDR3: CASLLAGVIDTQYF. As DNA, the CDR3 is TGTGCCAGCCTTCTAGCGGGAGTCATAGATACGCAGTATTTT.

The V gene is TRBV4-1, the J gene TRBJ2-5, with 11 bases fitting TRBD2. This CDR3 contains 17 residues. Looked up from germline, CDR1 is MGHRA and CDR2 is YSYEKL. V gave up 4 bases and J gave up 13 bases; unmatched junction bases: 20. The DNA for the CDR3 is TGCGCCAGCAGCCCCCTAGCGGGAGGTCCTCCTAGTGCCCCCCGGTACTTC. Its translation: CASSPLAGGPPSAPRYF.